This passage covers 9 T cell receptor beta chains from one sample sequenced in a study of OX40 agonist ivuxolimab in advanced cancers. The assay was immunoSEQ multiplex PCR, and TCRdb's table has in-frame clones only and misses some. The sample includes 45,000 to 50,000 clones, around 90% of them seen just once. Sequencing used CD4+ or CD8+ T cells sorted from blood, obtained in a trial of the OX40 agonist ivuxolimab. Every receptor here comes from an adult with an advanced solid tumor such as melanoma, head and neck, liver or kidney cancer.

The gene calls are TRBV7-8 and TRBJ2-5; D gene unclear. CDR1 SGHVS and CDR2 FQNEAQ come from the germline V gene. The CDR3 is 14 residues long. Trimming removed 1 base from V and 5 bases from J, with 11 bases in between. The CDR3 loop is CASSLVASGETQYF. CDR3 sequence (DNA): TGTGCCAGCAGCTTAGTGGCTAGTGGGGAGACCCAGTACTTC.

The CDR3 region is CAWSEWLDFNTGELFF. DNA of the CDR3: TGTGCCTGGAGTGAGTGGCTCGACTTTAACACCGGGGAGCTGTTTTTT. The J gene is TRBJ2-2, the V gene TRBV30, with no clear D. The germline V and J ends were trimmed by 1 base and 2 bases, with 14 bases remaining between them. The CDR3 contains 16 residues. Looked up from germline, CDR1 is GTSNPN and CDR2 is SVGIG (reference sequence).

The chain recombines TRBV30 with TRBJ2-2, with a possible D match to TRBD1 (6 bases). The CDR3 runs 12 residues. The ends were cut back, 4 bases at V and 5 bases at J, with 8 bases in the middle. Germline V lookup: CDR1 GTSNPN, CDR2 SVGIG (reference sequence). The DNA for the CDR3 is TGTGCCTGGAACAGGGTAACCGGGGAGCTGTTTTTT. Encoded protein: CAWNRVTGELFF.

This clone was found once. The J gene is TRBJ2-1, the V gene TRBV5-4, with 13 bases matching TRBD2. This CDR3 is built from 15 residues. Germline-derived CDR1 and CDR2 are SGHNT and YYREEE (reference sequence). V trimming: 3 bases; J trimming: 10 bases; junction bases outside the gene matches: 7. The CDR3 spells CASSSRLAGGEEQFF. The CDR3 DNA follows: TGTGCCAGCAGCTCCCGACTAGCGGGGGGTGAGGAGCAGTTCTTC.

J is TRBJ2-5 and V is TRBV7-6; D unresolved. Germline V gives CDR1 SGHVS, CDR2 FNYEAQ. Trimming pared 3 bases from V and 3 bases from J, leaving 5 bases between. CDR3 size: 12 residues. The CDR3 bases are TGTGCCAGCAGCTTCTGGGAAGAGACCCAGTACTTC. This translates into CASSFWEETQYF.

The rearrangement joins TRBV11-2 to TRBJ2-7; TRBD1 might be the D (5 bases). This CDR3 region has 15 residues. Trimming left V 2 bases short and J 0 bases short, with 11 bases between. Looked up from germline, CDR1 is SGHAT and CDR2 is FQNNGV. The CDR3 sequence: CASSLQTASSYEQYF. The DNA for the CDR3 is TGTGCCAGCAGCTTACAGACAGCGAGCTCCTACGAGCAGTACTTC. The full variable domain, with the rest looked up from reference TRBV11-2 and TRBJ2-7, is EAGVAQSPRYKIIEKRQSVAFWCNPISGHATLYWYQQILGQGPKLLIQFQNNGVVDDSQLPKDRFSAERLKGVDSTLKIQPAKLEDSAVYLCASSLQTASSYEQYFGPGTRLTVT.

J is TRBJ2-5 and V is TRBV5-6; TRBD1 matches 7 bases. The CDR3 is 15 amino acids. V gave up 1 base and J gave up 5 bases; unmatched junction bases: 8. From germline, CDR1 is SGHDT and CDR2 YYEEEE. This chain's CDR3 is CASSLWTGNFETQYF. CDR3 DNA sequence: TGTGCCAGCAGCTTGTGGACAGGCAACTTCGAGACCCAGTACTTC. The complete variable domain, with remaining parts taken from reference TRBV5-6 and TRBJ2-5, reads DAGVTQSPTHLIKTRGQQVTLRCSPKSGHDTVSWYQQALGQGPQFIFQYYEEEERQRGNFPDRFSGHQFPNYSSELNVNALLLGDSALYLCASSLWTGNFETQYFGPGTRLLVL.

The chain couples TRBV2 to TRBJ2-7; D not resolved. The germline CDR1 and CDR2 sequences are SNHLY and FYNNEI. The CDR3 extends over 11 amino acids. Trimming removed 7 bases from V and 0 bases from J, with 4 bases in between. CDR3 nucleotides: TGTGCCAGCACTAGCTCCTACGAGCAGTACTTC. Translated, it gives CASTSSYEQYF. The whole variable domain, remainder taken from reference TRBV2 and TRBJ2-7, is EPEVTQTPSHQVTQMGQEVILRCVPISNHLYFYWYRQILGQKVEFLVSFYNNEISEKSEIFDDQFSVERPDGSNFTLKIRSTKLEDSAMYFCASTSSYEQYFGPGTRLTVT.

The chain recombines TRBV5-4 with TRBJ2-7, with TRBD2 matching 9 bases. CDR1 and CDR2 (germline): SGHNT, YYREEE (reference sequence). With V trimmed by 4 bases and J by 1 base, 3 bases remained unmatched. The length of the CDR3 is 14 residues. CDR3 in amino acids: CASSSGGPSYEQYF. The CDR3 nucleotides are TGTGCCAGCAGCAGCGGGGGGCCATCCTACGAGCAGTACTTC.